These 21 T cell receptor beta chains were sequenced from one sample in a study of type 1 regulatory T cells. TCRdb itself ran the reads through MiXCR, one entry per CDR3 protein. Of 80,000 to 100,000 distinct CDR3 sequences listed, roughly a third are singletons. The sequenced material came from CD4+ T cells, either the whole sample or a sorted fraction (not recorded which). The source is a human donor in good health.

The chain recombines TRBV6-5 with TRBJ1-1; 7 bases line up with TRBD1. The CDR3 consists of 13 residues. V lost 6 bases and J lost 6; bases outside the gene matches: 7. The germline V gene has CDR1 MNHEY and CDR2 SVGAGI. As DNA, the CDR3 is TGTGCCAGCAGAACCGGAACAGGGGCTGAAGCTTTCTTT. Translation: CASRTGTGAEAFF.

This clonotype was seen just once. The gene calls are TRBV6-6 and TRBJ2-5, with D perhaps TRBD1 (6 bases). V lost 11 bases, J lost 3 bases, and 10 bases lay in between. Germline CDR1 MNHNY, CDR2 SVGAGI (reference sequence). This CDR3 region has 11 residues. The CDR3 coding sequence is TGTGCCTCCGGGACAAAAGAGACCCAGTACTTC. It specifies CASGTKETQYF.

This chain links TRBV7-9 with TRBJ2-2, with D possibly matching TRBD1 (6 bases). The CDR3 is 14 amino acids. Looked up from germline, CDR1 is SEHNR and CDR2 is FQNEAQ (reference sequence). Trimming took off 11 bases at V and 0 bases at J, with 13 bases between the two ends. DNA of the CDR3: TGTGCCGGGACGGGACAAACGAACACCGGGGAGCTGTTTTTT. It is translated as CAGTGQTNTGELFF.

The chain couples TRBV10-1 to TRBJ2-1; D is ambiguous. Trimming removed 0 bases from V and 6 bases from J, with 9 bases in between. CDR1 and CDR2 from the germline V gene are WNHNN and SYGVQD (reference sequence). This CDR3 has 14 amino acids. The DNA for the CDR3 is TGCGCCAGCAGTGAGTCGTATCAGTTCAATGAGCAGTTCTTC. It is translated as CASSESYQFNEQFF.

With regard to this clonotype: A junction end diverges from the germline sequence, so it may reflect a read error. The rearrangement joins TRBV9 to TRBJ1-2, with 8 bases lining up with TRBD1. CDR3 size: 14 residues. Per the germline V gene, CDR1 is SGDLS and CDR2 is YYNGEE. The CDR3 DNA follows: TGTGCCAGCAGCGACCATTATCAGGGGGCTACATTTGCCTTC. It yields the protein CASSDHYQGATFAF.

This clonotype was observed many times. The V gene is TRBV2, the J gene TRBJ2-1; 10 bases match TRBD1. The CDR3 length is 14 residues. The V and J ends lost 6 bases and 8 bases, in that order; junction bases with no gene match: 7. Looked up from germline, CDR1 is SNHLY and CDR2 is FYNNEI. In DNA form, the CDR3 reads TGTGCCAGCAGCCGGGACAGGGGAGGGGATGAGCAGTTCTTC. It translates to CASSRDRGGDEQFF.

J is TRBJ1-5 and V is TRBV10-3; D possibly corresponds to TRBD1 (6 bases). Trimming cost V 10 bases and J 3 bases, with 13 bases left between them. CDR3 length equals 13 residues. Germline V gene data show CDR1 as ENHRY and CDR2 as SYGVKD. The DNA of the CDR3 is TGTGCCAGCCTGGGGGGGCTCAATCAGCCCCAGCATTTT. This codes for CASLGGLNQPQHF.

For this clonotype: A read error is likely, as this CDR3 ends without the conserved phenylalanine or tryptophan. This sequence joins TRBV7-3 and TRBJ2-1, with 9 positions matching TRBD2. This CDR3 has 19 amino acids. Germline lookup yields CDR1 SGHTA and CDR2 FQGTGA. CDR3 coding DNA: TGTGCCAGCAGCCCACCTAGCGGGAAAAACGGCCGGCTGTACACTGAGCAGTTCATC. Residues: CASSPPSGKNGRLYTEQFI.

The chain couples TRBV19 to TRBJ2-1; 8 nucleotides match TRBD2. The CDR3 extends over 15 amino acids. V shed 5 bases and J 6 bases; nucleotides not matched to a gene: 9. Germline V gene data show CDR1 as LNHDA and CDR2 as SQIVND (reference sequence). Here the CDR3 reads CASSETGGPLNEQFF. CDR3 in DNA: TGTGCCAGTAGTGAGACGGGAGGGCCCCTCAATGAGCAGTTCTTC.

The chain uses TRBV29-1 and TRBJ1-1; D call uncertain. V lost 3 bases to trimming and J lost 1 base, with 9 bases between them. The germline gives CDR1 SQVTM, CDR2 ANQGSEA. The CDR3 loop spans 13 amino acids. The CDR3 DNA reads as TGCAGCGTTGATCGGACCGGGAACACTGAAGCTTTCTTT. Its translation is CSVDRTGNTEAFF.

This sequence joins TRBV20-1 and TRBJ2-5; D call uncertain. The CDR3 is 14 amino acids. Trimming left V 7 bases short and J 5 bases short, with 20 bases between. Germline loops: CDR1 DFQATT, CDR2 SNEGSKA (reference sequence). The CDR3 bases are TGCAGTGTCTCACTCCTAGGGTTTGGGGAGACCCAGTACTTC. Protein product: CSVSLLGFGETQYF.

For this clonotype: With a much larger clone just one base away, this may be a read error. The chain links TRBV3-1 to TRBJ2-7; D is unclear. Germline loops: CDR1 LGHDT, CDR2 YNNKEL (reference sequence). The CDR3 contains 11 residues. CDR3 amino acids: CVSSQQGEQYF. CDR3 DNA sequence: TGTGTCAGCAGCCAACAAGGGGAGCAGTACTTC.

The J gene is TRBJ2-3, the V gene TRBV4-1, with D perhaps given as TRBD1 or TRBD2 (5 bases each). CDR3 length: 14 amino acids. Trimming left V 0 bases short and J 2 bases short, with 6 bases between. CDR1 MGHRA and CDR2 YSYEKL come from the germline V gene. CDR3 loop: CASSQEGVTDTQYF. The CDR3 bases are TGCGCCAGCAGCCAAGAGGGGGTCACAGATACGCAGTATTTT.

This clonotype was seen a handful of times. The chain combines TRBV6-6 with TRBJ1-4; D gene uncertain. From germline, CDR1 is MNHNY and CDR2 SVGAGI (reference sequence). V lost 2 bases to trimming and J lost 5 bases, with 9 bases between them. The CDR3 spans 14 residues. CDR3 coding DNA: TGTGCCAGCAGTTACGGTTCGACGAATGAAAAACTGTTTTTT. Residues: CASSYGSTNEKLFF.

The chain couples TRBV9 to TRBJ2-1; no reliable D call. The germline gives CDR1 SGDLS, CDR2 YYNGEE. The V gene lost 4 bases and the J gene lost 6 bases, with 23 bases spanning the gap. This CDR3 comprises 17 residues. CDR3 protein: CASSPPLGADGSNEQFF. CDR3 coding DNA: TGTGCCAGCAGCCCTCCTCTAGGCGCTGATGGCTCCAATGAGCAGTTCTTC.

For the CDR3, the DNA is TGTGCCAGCAGTTACGCGGGGGATGAGCAGTTCTTC. The encoded protein is CASSYAGDEQFF. V and J are TRBV6-5 and TRBJ2-1; 7 bases fit TRBD2. Per the germline V gene, CDR1 is MNHEY and CDR2 is SVGAGI. CDR3 length: 12 residues. Germline trimming cut 2 bases from V and 8 bases from J; bases unmatched to any gene: 0.

The gene calls are TRBV6-6 and TRBJ2-5; D not resolved. The V end lost 6 bases, the J end lost 10 bases, and 18 bases lay between the germline ends. The CDR3 has 13 residues. CDR1 is MNHNY and CDR2 is SVGAGI in the germline V gene (reference sequence). The CDR3 bases are TGTGCCAGCAGGGAGAATAGTTTTGAAGACCAGTACTTC. This sequence encodes CASRENSFEDQYF.

V usage is TRBV6-2 or TRBV6-3 and J usage is TRBJ2-3, with unresolved D. Germline CDR1 and CDR2: MNHEY and SVGEGT. Trimming removed 6 bases at V and 2 bases at J, with 9 bases between. The CDR3 loop spans 13 amino acids. The CDR3 region has the DNA TGTGCCAGCAGCAACGCTATCACAGATACGCAGTATTTT. It is translated as CASSNAITDTQYF.

This clonotype was seen only a few times. The chain is built from TRBV4-3 and TRBJ2-7; D ambiguous. The CDR3 spans 17 residues. The V end lost 3 bases, the J end lost 1 base, and 19 bases lay between the germline ends. Germline CDR1 reads LGHNA; CDR2 reads YSLEER. CDR3 sequence (DNA): TGCGCCAGCAGCCAGAATTTCCTTGCGCCGACGTCCTACGAGCAGTACTTC. Amino acid sequence: CASSQNFLAPTSYEQYF.

This clonotype was counted a few times. This chain uses TRBV5-5 with TRBJ1-1; perhaps TRBD1 as D (5 bases). In germline, CDR1 is SGHKS, CDR2 YYEKEE (reference sequence). V dropped 0 bases and J dropped 6 bases, with 9 bases sitting between them. The CDR3 sequence is 13 residues long. The CDR3 DNA follows: TGTGCCAGCAGCTTGGCGACAGTTCCTGAAGCTTTCTTT. Encoded protein: CASSLATVPEAFF.

V is TRBV29-1 and J is TRBJ1-5, with 8 bases that match TRBD1. This CDR3 has 13 amino acids. Per the germline V gene, CDR1 is SQVTM and CDR2 is ANQGSEA. V dropped 4 bases and J dropped 6; count of bases not matched to a gene: 5. The CDR3 nucleotides read TGCAGCGTTGTTCAGGGGGCGAGTCAGCCCCAGCATTTT. As protein: CSVVQGASQPQHF.